Here is one T cell receptor beta chain with its context. Ten or more counts support this clonotype. The antigen this receptor binds is unknown. Base quality data are lacking; no much larger clone is found one base away. The sample comes from a study of glioma-infiltrating T cells (TCRdb year 2016). As for the study more broadly: Sequencing of TCR alpha- and beta-chain repertoires was performed on glioma tissue, on non-neoplastic brain tissue, and on matched peripheral blood mononuclear cells. To measure how far tissue and blood T-cell populations diverged, each tissue-infiltrating repertoire was compared against the peripheral blood repertoire of the same patient. Three low-grade glioma patients, about 8 primary glioblastoma patients, and three non-glioma patients who contributed non-neoplastic brain tissue made up the paired cohort. Overall study outcomes, separate from this receptor: VJ-independent divergence between tissue and blood was below expectation in non-neoplastic patients but above expectation in all gliomas, especially low-grade gliomas. Only a very small number of CDR3 sequences turned up in both tissue and blood, a result put down to high CDR3 diversity combined with limited sampling. Small numbers underpinned the group comparisons: about eight glioblastoma patients, three low-grade glioma patients and three non-neoplastic patients.

The CDR3 contains 11 residues, cysteine and phenylalanine counted. The DNA shown is the 33-base CDR3, in frame from base 1. According to the germline V gene, CDR1 reads SQVTM and CDR2 reads ANQGSEA. V drops 6 bases and J drops 4 bases, leaving 8 bases in between. The iRepertoire nested amplicon-rescue multiplex PCR (arm-PCR) platform was used to amplify TCR alpha and beta CDR3 regions from RNA. For one-step reverse transcription and amplification, about 90-400 ng of tissue mRNA or PBMC total RNA was used as input. Following bead purification, Illumina adapters were added by a secondary multiplex PCR, and libraries between 200 and 400 bp were gel-purified. Internal 6-nucleotide barcodes were carried by the libraries and were used for demultiplexing. Libraries were sequenced on an Illumina MiSeq with 2x220 or 2x250 nucleotide paired-end reads. The original methods were these. Paired reads were merged with FLASH 1.2.11 and aligned to the GRCh37 human genome with BWA-MEM before extracting TRA and TRB reads. For V and J assignment, an IMGT-derived reference of cassette sequences and CDR3 motifs that included pseudogenes was used. Three-frame translation of reads was performed, and productive CDR3s were defined as those with a C...FGXG motif and no stop codons. Unique combinations of V-J cassette pair and CDR3 amino acid sequence were defined as clonotypes. Reads were filtered by Hamming distance, thresholded by each sample's sequence error rate in mapped regions. TCRdb handled the public reads itself, with Q25 trimming in fastp and clone calling in MiXCR, and kept productive beta chains. When rows share a CDR3 protein, they turn into one entry using the most common DNA and genes. These V and J calls are TCRdb output, not the study's own analysis. The sample profile shows roughly 190,000 distinct CDR3 sequences; 32% of them were found once. The top ten clonotypes cover 20% to 25% of the sample.

The chain is encoded by TRBV29-1 joined to TRBJ2-3; the D gene is perhaps TRBD1, on 5 matching bases. The receptor was derived from a human donor with low-grade glioma or glioblastoma, undergoing nonglioma brain surgery, or in good health (not recorded which). Sequenced material: glioma tissue, nonneoplastic brain tissue, or PBMCs (not recorded which). The DNA sequence is as follows: TGCAGCGTCTCAGGGTCAGATACGCAGTATTTT. It specifies CSVSGSDTQYF.